These 13 T cell receptor beta chains originate from one sample sequenced in a study of blood T cell repertoires in COVID-19. Assay: immunoSEQ multiplex PCR; the TCRdb copy retains only in-frame clones and omits some. The sample has roughly 41,000 clones; approximately 90% are singletons. Material: peripheral blood. These receptors originate from a human donor in a cohort sampled during active COVID-19.

This chain uses TRBV28 with TRBJ1-2; D gene unclear. The CDR3 length is 16 residues. Trimming removed 3 bases at V and 3 bases at J, with 17 bases between. CDR1 and CDR2 from the germline V gene are MDHEN and SYDVKM. This CDR3 is CASSFLGPKGDYGYTF. Here the CDR3 DNA reads TGTGCCAGCAGTTTTCTGGGCCCAAAGGGAGACTATGGCTACACCTTC.

The J gene is TRBJ1-1, the V gene TRBV19; TRBD1 aligns across 7 bases. From germline, CDR1 is LNHDA and CDR2 SQIVND (reference sequence). The CDR3 is 15 amino acids. The V gene end was trimmed by 7 bases and the J gene end by 5 bases; junction bases not matched to a gene: 13. CDR3 amino acids: CASMEVSGGFTEAFF. The CDR3 DNA reads as TGTGCCAGTATGGAGGTTTCAGGGGGGTTTACTGAAGCTTTCTTT.

J is TRBJ1-1 and V is TRBV5-6; D gene ambiguous. With 0 bases removed from V and 5 bases from J, the gap between germline ends came to 11 bases. This CDR3 spans 14 amino acids. CDR1 is SGHDT and CDR2 is YYEEEE in the germline V gene. In DNA, the CDR3 is TGTGCCAGCAGCTTGGGAGGGTTGGGGACTGAAGCTTTCTTT. It specifies CASSLGGLGTEAFF.

This clone was seen a handful of times. The CDR3 here is CASSLGGFGANEQFF. The DNA of the CDR3 is TGTGCCAGCAGCTTAGGTGGTTTTGGGGCGAATGAGCAGTTCTTC. The chain recombines TRBV7-6 with TRBJ2-1, with D tentatively TRBD1 (5 bases). V was shortened by 1 base and J by 7 bases, with 14 bases between the two germline ends. The V gene's germline CDR1 is SGHVS and CDR2 FNYEAQ. The CDR3 consists of 15 residues.

This sequence joins TRBV7-9 and TRBJ1-2; no definite D call. Deletions cut 0 bases from V and 8 bases from J, with 10 bases between. The CDR3 is 13 residues long. CDR1 is SEHNR, CDR2 FQNEAQ, per germline (reference sequence). The CDR3 region has the DNA TGTGCCAGCAGCTTAGCGAGGACGGGAGGCTACACCTTC. It is translated as CASSLARTGGYTF. The complete variable domain, with remaining parts taken from reference TRBV7-9 and TRBJ1-2, reads DTGVSQNPRHKITKRGQNVTFRCDPISEHNRLYWYRQTLGQGPEFLTYFQNEAQLEKSRLLSDRFSAERPKGSFSTLEIQRTEQGDSAMYLCASSLARTGGYTFGSGTRLTVV.

This clone appeared a few times. This rearrangement joins TRBV25-1 to TRBJ1-5; D remains unclear. The CDR3 is 13 amino acids. V was pared by 4 bases and J by 4 bases, with 8 bases between. From germline, CDR1 is MGHDK and CDR2 SYGVNS. The CDR3 region has the DNA TGTGCCAGCAGTGTCGACGGGAATCAGCCCCAGCATTTT. Protein sequence: CASSVDGNQPQHF.

The V and J genes are TRBV30 and TRBJ1-2; TRBD1 matches at 8 bases. Trimming took 1 base from V and 5 from J; bases not matched to a gene: 3. Germline CDR1 GTSNPN, CDR2 SVGIG (reference sequence). This CDR3 has 13 amino acids. CDR3 nucleotides: TGTGCCTGGAGTGACGGACAGGGATATGGCTACACCTTC. It specifies CAWSDGQGYGYTF.

In nucleotides, the CDR3 is TGTGCCAGCAGCTTGATCCCGGGGTTGAACACTGAAGCTTTCTTT. It specifies CASSLIPGLNTEAFF. V gene TRBV5-4 combines with J gene TRBJ1-1; D not resolved. Germline V gene sequence: CDR1 SGHNT, CDR2 YYREEE (reference sequence). The CDR3 consists of 15 residues. V lost 1 base and J lost 0, with 10 bases in between.

The chain combines TRBV4-1 with TRBJ2-1; TRBD2 matches at 9 bases. The CDR3 has 22 amino acids. V was pared by 11 bases and J by 0 bases, with 29 bases of the junction left unmatched. CDR1 and CDR2 (germline): MGHRA, YSYEKL. CDR3 loop: CAPPAAKGSKTSGPFSYNEQFF. DNA for the CDR3: TGCGCCCCTCCAGCAGCCAAGGGGAGTAAGACTAGCGGTCCCTTCTCCTACAATGAGCAGTTCTTC.

The chain links TRBV28 to TRBJ2-1, with D possibly matching TRBD2 (6 bases). CDR1 and CDR2 (germline): MDHEN, SYDVKM. This CDR3 contains 14 residues. Trimming stripped 4 bases from V and 8 bases from J, with 15 bases between. The CDR3 nucleotides are TGTGCCAGCAGTTACCTAGCGCCAGTCTATGAGCAGTTCTTC. Amino acids: CASSYLAPVYEQFF. Using reference TRBV28 and TRBJ2-1 for the parts outside the CDR3, the full variable domain is DVKVTQSSRYLVKRTGEKVFLECVQDMDHENMFWYRQDPGLGLRLIYFSYDVKMKEKGDIPEGYSVSREKKERFSLILESASTNQTSMYLCASSYLAPVYEQFFGPGTRLTVL.

The genes are TRBV5-6 and TRBJ2-2; 7 bases line up with TRBD2. The germline gives CDR1 SGHDT, CDR2 YYEEEE. The J segment lost 2 bases and the V segment lost 5 bases, leaving 6 bases of the junction unmatched. CDR3 length: 15 amino acids. The CDR3 nucleotides read TGTGCCAGCAGTCCGGGACTACCTAACACCGGGGAGCTGTTTTTT. This encodes CASSPGLPNTGELFF.

This chain joins TRBV5-6 and TRBJ2-2; possibly TRBD2 for D (5 bases). With 0 bases removed from V and 7 bases from J, the gap between germline ends came to 7 bases. In germline, CDR1 is SGHDT, CDR2 YYEEEE. This CDR3 is 13 amino acids long. CDR3 amino acids: CASSLGSVGELFF. For the CDR3, the DNA is TGTGCCAGCAGCTTGGGTAGCGTCGGGGAGCTGTTTTTT.

The chain couples TRBV5-4 to TRBJ2-1, with TRBD2 matching over 14 bases. Germline loops: CDR1 SGHNT, CDR2 YYREEE (reference sequence). The CDR3 consists of 18 residues. V lost 4 bases to trimming and J lost 3 bases; unmatched junction nucleotides: 9. CDR3 coding DNA: TGTGCCAGCAGCGAGGGACTAGCGGGAGCCACTTTCTACAATGAGCAGTTCTTC. Protein: CASSEGLAGATFYNEQFF.